This is a list of T cell receptor beta chains from one sample in a study of a mutant IDH1 vaccine in newly diagnosed glioma. Sequenced by immunoSEQ multiplex PCR; TCRdb stores in-frame clones only, minus some. The table records tens of thousands of clones, roughly 90% of them present only once. For these TCRs, the target antigens are not known. The material was PBMCs, obtained from a glioma patient whose treatment included an IDH1 peptide vaccine. All receptors derive from a woman between 45 and 65 years old with glioma. Each CDR3 is given with its conserved first and last residue. Fields, in order: clone size, V gene, D gene, J gene, CDR3 protein, CDR3 DNA. D genes are given only for firm matches. Expanded clones get a size class; other rows say once, few or many, or leave the size out.

NA	TRBV4-1	TRBD2	TRBJ2-5	CASSRTSGKETQYF	TGCGCCAGCAGCAGGACTAGCGGAAAAGAGACCCAGTACTTC
few	TRBV7-9	TRBD2	TRBJ2-4	CASSSSRTSGKNIQYF	TGTGCCAGCAGCTCGTCGAGGACTAGCGGCAAAAACATTCAGTACTTC
NA	TRBV19	NA	TRBJ2-1	CASSLQIAYNEQFF	TGTGCCAGTAGCCTTCAAATTGCCTACAATGAGCAGTTCTTC
NA	TRBV6-5	NA	TRBJ2-7	CASSYSTGEWSYEQYF	TGTGCCAGCAGTTACTCGACGGGGGAGTGGAGCTACGAGCAGTACTTC
NA	TRBV23-1	TRBD1	TRBJ1-2	CASSQGQGAQSNGYTF	TGCGCCAGCAGTCAGGGCCAGGGGGCGCAGTCAAATGGCTACACCTTC
NA	TRBV7-3	TRBD1	TRBJ1-1	CASSASGTEPEAFF	TGTGCCAGCAGCGCCTCCGGGACAGAACCTGAAGCTTTCTTT
once	TRBV6-5	TRBD1	TRBJ2-3	CATFGTGASTDTQYF	TGTGCCACTTTCGGGACAGGGGCGAGCACAGATACGCAGTATTTT
NA	TRBV6-4	TRBD1	TRBJ1-4	CASSDDRGSNEKLFF	TGTGCCAGCAGCGACGACAGGGGAAGTAATGAAAAACTGTTTTTT
NA	TRBV29-1	NA	TRBJ1-2	CSVEGGGGKYGYTF	TGCAGCGTTGAAGGCGGGGGAGGGAAGTATGGCTACACCTTC
NA	TRBV19	NA	TRBJ1-6	CASSKATLASSYNSPLHF	TGTGCCAGTAGTAAGGCGACGTTGGCAAGCTCCTATAATTCACCCCTCCACTTT
NA	TRBV6-5	TRBD2	TRBJ2-1	CASSFTSGRSYNEQFF	TGTGCCAGCAGTTTTACTAGCGGGAGGTCCTACAATGAGCAGTTCTTC
NA	TRBV18	NA	TRBJ1-1	CASSPPFPTPNTEAFF	TGTGCCAGCTCACCACCCTTCCCAACACCGAACACTGAAGCTTTCTTT
NA	TRBV2	NA	TRBJ2-1	CASSNSNEQFF	TGTGCCAGCAGTAACAGTAATGAGCAGTTCTTC
NA	TRBV28	NA	TRBJ2-4	CASGGGIAKNIQYF	TGTGCCAGCGGTGGGGGCATAGCCAAAAACATTCAGTACTTC
NA	TRBV5-1	TRBD1	TRBJ2-3	CASSPLGQGSGTQYF	TGCGCCAGCAGCCCCCTCGGACAGGGCTCGGGTACGCAGTATTTT